This TCR beta chain was sequenced for a study of T-cell reconstitution after alpha-beta-depleted transplantation in children (dated by TCRdb to the mid-2010s). Describing the broader study: Using TCR repertoire profiling, the study followed T-cell immune reconstitution in a quantitative way in children after TCRalphabeta/CD19-depleted allogeneic hematopoietic cell transplantation. Overall study outcomes, separate from this receptor: About two months after transplant, the apparently early recovery of alphabetaT-cell counts reportedly depended on just several hundred clones that had expanded rapidly and came from non-depleted graft cells. The high TCRbeta diversity at day 60 in some patients was ascribed to recipient T cells and intrathymic progenitors that had survived conditioning. Hyperexpanded clone frequencies declined over subsequent months; after one year, T-cell counts and TCRbeta diversity were mostly attributed to newly produced T cells.

The treatment or condition label corresponds to: allogeneic hematopoietic cell transplantation with graft depleted of TCRalphabeta T cells and CD19 B cells. The transplant recipients were children given TCRalphabeta/CD19-depleted allogeneic hematopoietic cell grafts. The CDR3 covers 15 residues, taking in both the cysteine and the phenylalanine. CDR3 DNA only is kept here, 45 bases in frame from base 1. The CDR1 and CDR2 encoded by the germline V gene are SGHRS and YFSETQ. V is reduced by 2 bases and J by 9 bases, leaving a spacing of 20 bases between them. A few counts support this clonotype. It lacks a known antigen. Base qualities are not at hand, and no much larger clone is one base apart. Libraries were prepared through PCR. Sequencer: Illumina HiSeq 2500. TCR libraries were prepared with molecular barcoding, using unique molecular identifiers to normalize TCRbeta repertoire quantification. TCRdb trimmed the raw reads at Q25, called clones with MiXCR and kept productive beta chains. Records with the same CDR3 protein are collapsed into one entry carrying the most frequent genes and DNA. The sample contains some 260,000 distinct CDR3 sequences, roughly a quarter of them found a single time. Roughly 5% of the sample goes to the ten largest clones.

This receptor was identified in a female patient between 2 and 15 years old who had a stem cell transplant for congenital amegakaryocytic thrombocytopenia, so the T cells may come from the graft donor. This receptor chain uses TRBV5-1 and TRBJ2-5; TRBD1 is a possible D gene, resting on 6 matching bases. Here the sequenced sample was PBMCs, mostly from graft donor cells, taken 360 days after TCRalphabeta/CD19-depleted stem cell transplant. The CDR3: CASSLQGSAESAQYF. The bases read TGCGCCAGCAGCTTACAGGGCTCCGCCGAATCGGCCCAGTACTTC.